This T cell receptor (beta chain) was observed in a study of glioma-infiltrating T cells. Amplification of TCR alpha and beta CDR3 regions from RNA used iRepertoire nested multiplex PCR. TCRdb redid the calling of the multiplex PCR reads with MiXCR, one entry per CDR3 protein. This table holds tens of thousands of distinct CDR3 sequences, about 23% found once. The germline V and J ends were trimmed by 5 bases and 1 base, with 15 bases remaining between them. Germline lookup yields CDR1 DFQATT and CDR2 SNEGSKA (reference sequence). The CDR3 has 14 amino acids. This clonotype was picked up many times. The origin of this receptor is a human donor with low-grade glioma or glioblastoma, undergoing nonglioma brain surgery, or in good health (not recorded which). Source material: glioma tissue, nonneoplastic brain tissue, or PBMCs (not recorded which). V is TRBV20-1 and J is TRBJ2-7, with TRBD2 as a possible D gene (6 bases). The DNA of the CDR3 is TGCAGTGCTCCCGGGACTCGCCTATCCTACGAGCAGTACTTC. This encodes CSAPGTRLSYEQYF.